Listed below are T cell receptor beta chains from one sample, sequenced in a study of T-cell reconstitution after alpha-beta-depleted transplantation in children. TCRdb analysed the PCR reads with MiXCR anew, one entry per CDR3 protein. The sample lists just over 200,000 distinct CDR3 sequences; around 7.7% were seen once. The material sequenced was PBMCs, mostly from graft donor cells, taken 360 days after TCRalphabeta/CD19-depleted stem cell transplant. All receptors derive from a male patient aged 2-15 years who had a stem cell transplant for acute myeloid leukemia, so the T cells may come from the graft donor. Each CDR3 is given with its conserved first and last residue.

V: TRBV5-1; J: TRBJ2-7; CDR3: CASSGGPSYEQYF
V: TRBV20-1; J: TRBJ2-2; CDR3: CSARRGGFSTGELFF
V: TRBV12-3/TRBV12-4; J: TRBJ2-5; CDR3: CASSSRTSGEGTQYF
V: TRBV4-2; J: TRBJ1-5; CDR3: CASSQGFGINQPQHF
V: TRBV7-9; J: TRBJ2-7; CDR3: CATKRQDSYEQYF
V: TRBV6-2/TRBV6-3; J: TRBJ2-7; CDR3: CASSYSKSFYEQYF
V: TRBV12-3/TRBV12-4; J: TRBJ1-2; CDR3: CASSRRDNGYTF
V: TRBV12-3/TRBV12-4; J: TRBJ2-2; CDR3: CASSSTHLAGGPSNTGELFF
V: TRBV15; J: TRBJ2-1; CDR3: CATSRYIPGGWLEQFF
V: TRBV29-1; J: TRBJ2-4; CDR3: CSVDGGGPKNIQYF
V: TRBV7-8; J: TRBJ2-1; CDR3: CASGRRVQNEQFF